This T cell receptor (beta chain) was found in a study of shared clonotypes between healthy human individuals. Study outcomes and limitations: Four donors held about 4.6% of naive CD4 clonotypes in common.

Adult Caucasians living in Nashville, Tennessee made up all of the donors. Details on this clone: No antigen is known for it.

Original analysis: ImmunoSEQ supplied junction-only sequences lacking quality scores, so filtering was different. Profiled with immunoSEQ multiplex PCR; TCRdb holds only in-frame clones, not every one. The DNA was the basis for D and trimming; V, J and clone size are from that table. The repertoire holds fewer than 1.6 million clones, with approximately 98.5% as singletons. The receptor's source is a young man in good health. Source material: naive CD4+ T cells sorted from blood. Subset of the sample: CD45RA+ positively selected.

The CDR3 DNA is TGTGCCAGCAGTACAGGGACTCGGTCTGGCTACACCTTC. Translated: CASSTGTRSGYTF. This rearrangement joins TRBV6-5 to TRBJ1-2; D is possibly TRBD1 (6 bases). CDR1 is MNHEY, CDR2 SVGAGI, per germline. V was trimmed by 5 bases and J by 7 bases, leaving 14 bases between them. This CDR3 has 13 residues.